This T cell receptor beta chain was retrieved from a study of blood T cell repertoires in COVID-19. Overall study context: The United States, Italy and Spain were the sources of the acute and convalescent COVID-19 samples. From T cells, B-cell-depleted T cells, or PBMCs came the material, which was cDNA or gDNA.

This clone was seen only a few times. This CDR3 region has 16 residues. Germline trimming cut 4 bases from V and 7 bases from J; bases unmatched to any gene: 13. Germline CDR1 reads LGHNA; CDR2 reads YNFKEQ. Original handling: Nucleated cell counts were estimated from reference gene primer amplification. TCRdb keeps only in-frame clones here, not all; method: immunoSEQ multiplex PCR. The V and J calls and the clone size are those of that table, but D and trimming were determined from the DNA. Of over 95,000 clones listed, about 80% are singletons. The sequencing input was peripheral blood. V gene TRBV4-2 combines with J gene TRBJ2-7; 10 bases are a match to TRBD2. The origin of this receptor is a woman between 40 and 55 years old with acute or convalescent COVID-19. The DNA for the CDR3 is TGTGCCAGCAGCCCCTCTACAGCGGGGGGGCCGAGAGAGCAGTACTTC. It codes for CASSPSTAGGPREQYF.